The rows below give T cell receptor beta chains drawn from one sample of a study of technical replicates of blood from four donors. Sequencing used immunoSEQ multiplex PCR; TCRdb keeps in-frame clones, though not all of them. The sample lists some 94,000 clones; roughly 95% were seen once. Sequencing was carried out using T cells isolated from PBMCs. The receptors derive from a human donor in good health. Each CDR3 is given with its conserved first and last residue. Fields, in order: V gene, J gene, clone size, CDR3 protein. A row's size may be missing; if present it is once, few, many or a size class.

>TRBV7-2|TRBJ1-2|.
CASSLAGGNYGYTF
>TRBV7-9|TRBJ2-2|.
CASNPTSPTGELFF
>TRBV29-1|TRBJ2-3|.
CSVKPNSGQGAVF
>TRBV5-5|TRBJ2-3|.
CASSFSGSTDTQYF
>TRBV4-1|TRBJ1-5|.
CASSLRTGVQPQHF
>TRBV15|TRBJ2-5|.
CATSRAGAQETQYF
>TRBV27|TRBJ1-2|.
CASSVHREGYGYTF
>TRBV4-3|TRBJ2-1|.
CASSQGWELAGDNEQFF
>TRBV6-6|TRBJ1-1|once
CATRGGANTEAFF
>TRBV7-2|TRBJ2-7|.
CASSLGGTPYEQYF
>TRBV2|TRBJ1-2|.
CASSGEGVNNPFYGYTF
>TRBV28|TRBJ1-1|.
CASTLDRVGTEAFF
>TRBV5-1|TRBJ2-3|.
CASSLPDSDTQYF
>TRBV11-3|TRBJ2-1|.
CASSPHRTSNNEQFF
>TRBV12-2|TRBJ2-1|.
CASRRLGGRCHIGGNGEQFF
>TRBV6-5|TRBJ2-5|.
CASTYLAKRGETQYF
>TRBV6-5|TRBJ2-1|once
CASSYASGGYNEQFF
>TRBV29-1|TRBJ2-3|.
CSVARARGADTQYF
>TRBV19|TRBJ2-5|.
CASTVTSGTETQYF
>TRBV7-2|TRBJ2-4|.
CASSLKLAGVLAKNIQYF